Shown below are 10 T cell receptor beta chains from a single sample sequenced in a study of PD-L1 blockade in urothelial cancer. The method was immunoSEQ multiplex PCR; TCRdb's version includes in-frame clones alone and lacks a portion of them. There are 41,000 or so clones in the sample; roughly 85% occur only once, and roughly 2.5% lies in the top ten. Indicated time point: peripheral blood 6 weeks after treatment start. Sequencing used PBMCs, obtained around atezolizumab (anti-PD-L1) treatment. Receptor source: a man in his 70s with urothelial cancer.

The CDR3: CASMGGSAETQYF. CDR3 DNA: TGTGCCAGCATGGGAGGGAGCGCGGAGACCCAGTACTTC. The J gene is TRBJ2-5, the V gene TRBV28; 7 bases match TRBD2. The CDR3 is made up of 13 amino acids. With V trimmed by 7 bases and J by 5 bases, 7 bases remained unmatched. In germline, CDR1 is MDHEN, CDR2 SYDVKM.

As for this clone: The junction and the germline gene differ at one end; a read error may be behind it. The rearrangement links TRBV4-2 to TRBJ2-1; 12 bases are shared with TRBD2. Per the germline V gene, CDR1 is LGHNA and CDR2 is YNFKEQ. The CDR3 loop spans 14 amino acids. CDR3 in amino acids: CASSQRNPSGRAIF. CDR3 nucleotides: TGTGCCAGCAGCCAGAGGAATCCTAGCGGGAGGGCGATCTTC.

V is TRBV19 and J is TRBJ2-7, with a possible D match to TRBD2 (6 bases). Germline V CDR1 and CDR2: LNHDA, SQIVND (reference sequence). Trimming left V 1 base short and J 4 bases short, with 14 bases between. The CDR3 runs 15 residues. This CDR3 reads CASSIAGDSKYEQYF. CDR3 DNA sequence: TGTGCCAGTAGTATAGCTGGGGACTCCAAGTACGAGCAGTACTTC.

The chain combines TRBV6-1 with TRBJ1-5; TRBD1 matches at 8 bases. Unmatched junction bases numbered 6, after V lost 5 bases and J lost 6 bases. This CDR3 spans 14 amino acids. Germline values: CDR1 MNHNS, CDR2 SASEGT. CDR3 nucleotide sequence: TGTGCCAGCAGTTGGACAGGGTTAGGTCAGCCCCAGCATTTT. It yields the protein CASSWTGLGQPQHF.

This clone turned up a few times. The V and J genes are TRBV19 and TRBJ1-2, with unresolved D. In germline, CDR1 is LNHDA, CDR2 SQIVND (reference sequence). This CDR3 is built from 13 residues. Trimming removed 7 bases at V and 4 bases at J, with 13 bases between. This CDR3 is CASNEGFGYGYTF. The CDR3 DNA is TGTGCCAGTAATGAGGGATTCGGCTATGGCTACACCTTC.

The chain links TRBV7-2 to TRBJ2-7; D remains ambiguous. Per the germline V gene, CDR1 is SGHTA and CDR2 is FQGNSA. CDR3 length: 17 amino acids. The V and J ends lost 0 bases and 2 bases respectively, with 17 bases between them. CDR3 sequence reads: CASSLAILSNSPYEQYF. In DNA, the CDR3 is TGTGCCAGCAGCTTAGCGATCTTATCGAACTCACCCTACGAGCAGTACTTC.

The chain employs TRBV7-9 and TRBJ1-4; D remains ambiguous. Germline-derived CDR1 and CDR2 are SEHNR and FQNEAQ (reference sequence). This CDR3 spans 14 amino acids. The ends were cut back, 4 bases at V and 4 bases at J, with 10 bases in the middle. The CDR3: CASSSTAFNEKLFF. In DNA, the CDR3 is TGTGCCAGCAGCTCGACTGCGTTTAATGAAAAACTGTTTTTT.

The chain links TRBV10-2 to TRBJ2-7; the D gene is possibly TRBD2 (5 bases). V lost 0 bases to trimming and J lost 2 bases, with 14 bases between them. CDR1 and CDR2 from the germline V gene are WSHSY and SAAADI. This CDR3 spans 16 amino acids. CDR3 nucleotides: TGCGCCAGCAGTGAGTCGGGCTTGGGAGTTCCCTACGAGCAGTACTTC. Translation: CASSESGLGVPYEQYF.

The chain has TRBV7-2 and TRBJ2-7; 11 nucleotides agree with TRBD2. V dropped 0 bases and J dropped 6; count of bases not matched to a gene: 4. CDR1 and CDR2 (germline): SGHTA, FQGNSA. The CDR3 sequence is 15 residues long. CDR3 sequence: CASSLAGTSGSEQYF. The CDR3 DNA reads TGTGCCAGCAGCTTAGCCGGGACTAGCGGAAGCGAGCAGTACTTC.

The chain couples TRBV19 to TRBJ2-1; 9 bases match TRBD2. J lost 7 bases, V lost 6 bases, and 13 bases had no gene match. CDR1 is LNHDA and CDR2 is SQIVND in the germline V gene (reference sequence). This CDR3 has 16 residues. CDR3 sequence reads: CASRYSGGRAGNEQFF. The CDR3 region has the DNA TGTGCCAGTAGGTATTCTGGCGGGAGGGCCGGTAATGAGCAGTTCTTC. Variable domain in full (rest from reference TRBV19 and TRBJ2-1): DGGITQSPKYLFRKEGQNVTLSCEQNLNHDAMYWYRQDPGQGLRLIYYSQIVNDFQKGDIAEGYSVSREKKESFPLTVTSAQKNPTAFYLCASRYSGGRAGNEQFFGPGTRLTVL.